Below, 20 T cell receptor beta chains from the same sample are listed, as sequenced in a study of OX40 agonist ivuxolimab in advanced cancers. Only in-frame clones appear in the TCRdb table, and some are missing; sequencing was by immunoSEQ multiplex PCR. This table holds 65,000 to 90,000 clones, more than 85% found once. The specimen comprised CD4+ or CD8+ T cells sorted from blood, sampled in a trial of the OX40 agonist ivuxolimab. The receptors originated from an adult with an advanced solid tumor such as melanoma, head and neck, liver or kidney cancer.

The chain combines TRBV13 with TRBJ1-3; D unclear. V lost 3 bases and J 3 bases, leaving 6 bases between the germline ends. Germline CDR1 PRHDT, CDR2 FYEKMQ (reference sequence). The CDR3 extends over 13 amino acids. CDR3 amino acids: CASSFSSGNTIYF. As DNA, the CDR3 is TGTGCCAGCAGCTTCAGTAGTGGAAACACCATATATTTT.

Here the CDR3 DNA reads TGTGCCAGTAGTATAGTCGGGACAGGGGGCATTGGGTATCAGCCCCAGCATTTT. Its protein product is CASSIVGTGGIGYQPQHF. V gene TRBV19 combines with J gene TRBJ1-5; 12 bases agree with TRBD1. This CDR3 has 18 residues. Germline CDR1 LNHDA, CDR2 SQIVND (reference sequence). Trimming removed 1 base from V and 5 bases from J; junction bases left unmatched: 9.

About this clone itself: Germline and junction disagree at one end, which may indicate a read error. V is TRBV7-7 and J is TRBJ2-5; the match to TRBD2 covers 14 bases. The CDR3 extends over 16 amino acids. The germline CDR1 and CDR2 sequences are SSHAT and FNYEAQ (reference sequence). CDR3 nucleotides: TGTGCTAGCAGCTCGGGACTAGCGGGGGCCCAAGAGACCCAGTACTTC. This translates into CASSSGLAGAQETQYF. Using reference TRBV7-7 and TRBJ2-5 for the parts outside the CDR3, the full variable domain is GAGVSQSPRYKVTKRGQDVTLRCDPISSHATLYWYQQALGQGPEFLTYFNYEAQPDKSGLPSDRFSAERPEGSISTLTIQRTEQRDSAMYRCASSSGLAGAQETQYFGPGTRLLVL.

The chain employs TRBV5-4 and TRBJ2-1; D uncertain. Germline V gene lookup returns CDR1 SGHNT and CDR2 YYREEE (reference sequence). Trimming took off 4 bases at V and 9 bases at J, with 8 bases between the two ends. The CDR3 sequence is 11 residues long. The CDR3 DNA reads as TGTGCCAGCAGCCTAATGAGTGAGCAGTTCTTC. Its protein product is CASSLMSEQFF.

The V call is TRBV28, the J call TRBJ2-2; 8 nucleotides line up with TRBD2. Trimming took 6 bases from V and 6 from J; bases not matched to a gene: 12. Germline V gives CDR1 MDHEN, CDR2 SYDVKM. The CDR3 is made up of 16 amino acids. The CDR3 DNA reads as TGTGCCAGCAGAAGGGCGGGAGGACTAGCTGCCGGGGAGCTGTTTTTT. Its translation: CASRRAGGLAAGELFF.

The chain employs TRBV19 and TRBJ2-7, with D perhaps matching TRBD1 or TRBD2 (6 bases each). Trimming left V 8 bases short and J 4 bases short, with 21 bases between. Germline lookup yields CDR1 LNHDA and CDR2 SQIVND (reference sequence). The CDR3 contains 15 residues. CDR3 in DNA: TGTGCCAGTGGGACGAAGGGGGGAGAAGTTTACGAGCAGTACTTC. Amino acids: CASGTKGGEVYEQYF.

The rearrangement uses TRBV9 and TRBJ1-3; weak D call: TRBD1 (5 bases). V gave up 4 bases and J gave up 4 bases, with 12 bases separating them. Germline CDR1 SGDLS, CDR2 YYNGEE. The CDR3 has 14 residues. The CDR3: CASSQGRTGNTIYF. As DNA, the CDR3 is TGTGCCAGCAGCCAGGGCCGGACGGGAAACACCATATATTTT.

The chain's CDR3 is CAISGTSGTGNTGELFF. Written as DNA, the CDR3 is TGTGCCATTTCAGGGACTAGCGGGACCGGCAACACCGGGGAGCTGTTTTTT. The chain joins TRBV10-3 to TRBJ2-2, with 13 bases identical to TRBD2. The length of the CDR3 is 17 residues. V dropped 9 bases and J dropped 2; count of bases not matched to a gene: 9. The V gene's germline CDR1 is ENHRY and CDR2 SYGVKD.

The CDR3 loop is CSVVGGYGYTF. As DNA, the CDR3 is TGCAGCGTAGTAGGGGGCTATGGCTACACCTTC. The J gene is TRBJ1-2, the V gene TRBV29-1; possibly TRBD1 for D (6 bases). Looked up from germline, CDR1 is SQVTM and CDR2 is ANQGSEA. The CDR3 is 11 amino acids. V lost 6 bases and J lost 4, with 9 bases in between.

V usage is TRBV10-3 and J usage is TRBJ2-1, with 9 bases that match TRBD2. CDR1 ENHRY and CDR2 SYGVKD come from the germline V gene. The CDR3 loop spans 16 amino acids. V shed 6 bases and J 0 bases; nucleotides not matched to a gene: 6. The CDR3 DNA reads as TGTGCCATCAGGCCGGCACTAGCGGGCTCCTACAATGAGCAGTTCTTC. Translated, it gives CAIRPALAGSYNEQFF.

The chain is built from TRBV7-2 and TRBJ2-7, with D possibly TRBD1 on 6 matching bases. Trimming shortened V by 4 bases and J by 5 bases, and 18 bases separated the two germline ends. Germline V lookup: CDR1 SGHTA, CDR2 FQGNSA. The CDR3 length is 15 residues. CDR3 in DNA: TGTGCCAGCAGCTCATCTCGTACAGGGTCCAACGAGCAGTACTTC. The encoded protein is CASSSSRTGSNEQYF.

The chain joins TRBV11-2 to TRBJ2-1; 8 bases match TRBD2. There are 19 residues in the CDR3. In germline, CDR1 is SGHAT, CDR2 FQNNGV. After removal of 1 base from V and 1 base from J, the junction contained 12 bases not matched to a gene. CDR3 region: CASSLVAGPFRGSYNEQFF. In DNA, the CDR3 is TGTGCCAGCAGCTTAGTAGCGGGGCCTTTTCGAGGATCCTACAATGAGCAGTTCTTC. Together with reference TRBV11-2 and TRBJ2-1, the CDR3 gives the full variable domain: EAGVAQSPRYKIIEKRQSVAFWCNPISGHATLYWYQQILGQGPKLLIQFQNNGVVDDSQLPKDRFSAERLKGVDSTLKIQPAKLEDSAVYLCASSLVAGPFRGSYNEQFFGPGTRLTVL.

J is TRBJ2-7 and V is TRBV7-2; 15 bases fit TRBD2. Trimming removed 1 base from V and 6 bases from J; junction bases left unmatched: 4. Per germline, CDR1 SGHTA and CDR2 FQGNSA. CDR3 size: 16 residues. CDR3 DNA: TGTGCCAGCAGCTTAGGGGGACTAGCGGGAGGTAGCGAGCAGTACTTC. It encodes CASSLGGLAGGSEQYF.

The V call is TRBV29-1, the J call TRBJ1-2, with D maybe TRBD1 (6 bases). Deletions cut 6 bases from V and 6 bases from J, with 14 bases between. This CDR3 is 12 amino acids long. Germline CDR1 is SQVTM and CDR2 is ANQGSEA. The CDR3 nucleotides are TGCAGCGTCCGGGACACGAACGATGGCTACACCTTC. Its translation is CSVRDTNDGYTF.

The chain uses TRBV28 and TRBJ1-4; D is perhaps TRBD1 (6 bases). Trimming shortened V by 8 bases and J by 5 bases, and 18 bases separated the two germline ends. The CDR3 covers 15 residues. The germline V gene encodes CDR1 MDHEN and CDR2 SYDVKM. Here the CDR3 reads CASEGDRGGNEKLFF. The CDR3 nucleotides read TGTGCCAGCGAGGGGGATCGGGGAGGCAATGAAAAACTGTTTTTT.

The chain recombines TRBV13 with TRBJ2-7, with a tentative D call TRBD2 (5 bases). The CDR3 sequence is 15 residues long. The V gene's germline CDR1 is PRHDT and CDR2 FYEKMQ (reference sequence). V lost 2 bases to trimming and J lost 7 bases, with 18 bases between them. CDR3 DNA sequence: TGTGCCAGCAGCTTAAGGCCCCCATCCTCGGGAGAGCAGTACTTC. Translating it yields CASSLRPPSSGEQYF.

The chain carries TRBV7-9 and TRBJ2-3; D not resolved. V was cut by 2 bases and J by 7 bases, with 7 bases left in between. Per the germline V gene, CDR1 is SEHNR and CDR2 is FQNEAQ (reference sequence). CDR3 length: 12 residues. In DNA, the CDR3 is TGTGCCAGCAGCTTAATTTTGAATACGCAGTATTTT. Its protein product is CASSLILNTQYF.

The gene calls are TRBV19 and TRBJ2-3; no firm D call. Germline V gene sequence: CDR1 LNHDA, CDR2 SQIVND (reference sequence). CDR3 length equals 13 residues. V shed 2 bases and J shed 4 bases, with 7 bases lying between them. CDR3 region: CASSIKTADTQYF. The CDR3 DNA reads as TGTGCCAGTAGTATAAAGACGGCAGATACGCAGTATTTT.

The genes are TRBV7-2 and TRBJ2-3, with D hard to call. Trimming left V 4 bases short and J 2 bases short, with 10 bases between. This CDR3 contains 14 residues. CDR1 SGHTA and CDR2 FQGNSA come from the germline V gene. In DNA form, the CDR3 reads TGTGCCAGCAGCTCACGACATTACACAGATACGCAGTATTTT. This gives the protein CASSSRHYTDTQYF.

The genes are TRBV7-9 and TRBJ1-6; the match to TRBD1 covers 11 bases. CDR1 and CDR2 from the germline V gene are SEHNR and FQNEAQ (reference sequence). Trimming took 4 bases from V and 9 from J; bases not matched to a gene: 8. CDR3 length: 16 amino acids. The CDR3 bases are TGTGCCAGCAGCTCCCGGACAGGGGGCACGGGTTCACCCCTCCACTTT. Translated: CASSSRTGGTGSPLHF.